What follows are 5 T cell receptor beta chains derived from one specimen sequenced in a study of blood T cell repertoires in COVID-19. Sequencing was performed with immunoSEQ multiplex PCR; in TCRdb, only in-frame clones are kept and a portion is missing. The data hold 500,000 or so clones, with 87% observed a single time. The specimen sequenced was PBMCs or T cells enriched from blood (not recorded which). These receptors came from a woman aged 18-35 years who had recovered from COVID-19.

The chain recombines TRBV5-6 with TRBJ2-7, with 7 bases lining up with TRBD1. The CDR3 spans 15 residues. Germline lookup yields CDR1 SGHDT and CDR2 YYEEEE. The ends lost 2 bases at V and 3 bases at J; junction bases unmatched: 8. The CDR3 bases are TGTGCCAGCAGCTTTACACAGGGGAAGAACTACGAGCAGTACTTC. Encoded protein: CASSFTQGKNYEQYF. Full variable domain (remainder filled in from reference TRBV5-6 and TRBJ2-7): DAGVTQSPTHLIKTRGQQVTLRCSPKSGHDTVSWYQQALGQGPQFIFQYYEEEERQRGNFPDRFSGHQFPNYSSELNVNALLLGDSALYLCASSFTQGKNYEQYFGPGTRLTVT.

J is TRBJ2-7 and V is TRBV3-1 (or the pseudogene TRBV3-2); 7 bases match TRBD2. CDR3 length: 16 amino acids. V dropped 4 bases and J dropped 0; count of bases not matched to a gene: 9. The germline V gene has CDR1 LGHDT and CDR2 YNNKEL (reference sequence). The CDR3, as DNA: TGTGCCAGCAGCCTCCATGGGGTAGCGGGCTCCTACGAGCAGTACTTC. Encoded protein: CASSLHGVAGSYEQYF.

This chain links TRBV5-4 with TRBJ2-5; D perhaps matches TRBD2 (5 bases). The V end lost 4 bases, the J end lost 2 bases, and 12 bases lay between the germline ends. The CDR3 is made up of 14 amino acids. Germline V gives CDR1 SGHNT, CDR2 YYREEE (reference sequence). As DNA, the CDR3 is TGTGCCAGCAGCACTTTGACGGGGCAAGAGACCCAGTACTTC. Translated, it gives CASSTLTGQETQYF.

This clone turned up a few times. The V call is TRBV10-3, the J call TRBJ1-2, with 8 bases fitting TRBD1. Germline lookup yields CDR1 ENHRY and CDR2 SYGVKD. V dropped 0 bases and J dropped 6; count of bases not matched to a gene: 6. The CDR3 runs to 15 residues. This chain's CDR3 is CAISESGQGSHGYTF. As DNA, the CDR3 is TGTGCCATCAGTGAGTCCGGACAGGGTAGTCATGGCTACACCTTC.

The chain joins TRBV5-1 to TRBJ1-1; 8 bases align to TRBD1. Trimming took 0 bases from V and 4 from J; bases not matched to a gene: 5. This CDR3 contains 15 residues. In germline, CDR1 is SGHRS, CDR2 YFSETQ. For the CDR3, the DNA is TGCGCCAGCAGCTTGGTTTGGACAGGGAGCACTGAAGCTTTCTTT. Its protein is CASSLVWTGSTEAFF.